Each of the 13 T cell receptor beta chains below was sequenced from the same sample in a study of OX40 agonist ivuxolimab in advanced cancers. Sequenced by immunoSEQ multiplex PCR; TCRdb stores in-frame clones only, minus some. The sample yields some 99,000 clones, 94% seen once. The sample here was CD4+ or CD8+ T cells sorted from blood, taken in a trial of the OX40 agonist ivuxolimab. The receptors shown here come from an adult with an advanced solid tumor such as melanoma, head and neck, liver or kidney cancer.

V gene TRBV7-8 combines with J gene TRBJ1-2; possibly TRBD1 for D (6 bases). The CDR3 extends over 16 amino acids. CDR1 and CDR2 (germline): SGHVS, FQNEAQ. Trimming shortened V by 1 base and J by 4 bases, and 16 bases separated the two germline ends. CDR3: CASSLDRGAYLYGYTF. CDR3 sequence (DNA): TGTGCCAGCAGCTTAGATAGGGGGGCCTACCTCTATGGCTACACCTTC.

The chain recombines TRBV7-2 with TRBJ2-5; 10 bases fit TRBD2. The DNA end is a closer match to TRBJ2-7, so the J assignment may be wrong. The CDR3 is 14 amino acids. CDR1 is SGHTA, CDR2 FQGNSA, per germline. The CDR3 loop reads CASSLEAGGYEQYF. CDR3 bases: TGTGCCAGCAGCTTAGAAGCGGGAGGGTACGAGCAGTACTTC.

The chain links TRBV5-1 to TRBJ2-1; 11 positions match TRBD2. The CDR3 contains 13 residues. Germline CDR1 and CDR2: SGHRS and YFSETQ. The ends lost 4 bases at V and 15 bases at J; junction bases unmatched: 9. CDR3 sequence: CASSLLAGEVRFF. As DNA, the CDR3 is TGCGCCAGCAGCCTACTAGCGGGAGAGGTGAGGTTCTTC. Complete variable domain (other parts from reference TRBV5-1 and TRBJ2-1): KAGVTQTPRYLIKTRGQQVTLSCSPISGHRSVSWYQQTPGQGLQFLFEYFSETQRNKGNFPGRFSGRQFSNSRSEMNVSTLELGDSALYLCASSLLAGEVRFFGPGTRLTVL.

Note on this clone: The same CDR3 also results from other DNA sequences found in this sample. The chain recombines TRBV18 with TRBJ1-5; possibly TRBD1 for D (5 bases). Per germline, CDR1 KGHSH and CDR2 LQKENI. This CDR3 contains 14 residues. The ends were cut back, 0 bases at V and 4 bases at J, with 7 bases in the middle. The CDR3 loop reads CASSPPGGNQPQHF. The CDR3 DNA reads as TGTGCCAGCTCACCACCTGGGGGGAATCAGCCCCAGCATTTT.

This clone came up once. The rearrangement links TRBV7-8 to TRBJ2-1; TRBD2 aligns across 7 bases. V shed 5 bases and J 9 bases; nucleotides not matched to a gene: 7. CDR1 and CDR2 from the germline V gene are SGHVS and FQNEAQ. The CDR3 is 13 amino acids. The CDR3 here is CASSPAGVGEQFF. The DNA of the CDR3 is TGTGCCAGCAGCCCCGCGGGGGTCGGTGAGCAGTTCTTC.

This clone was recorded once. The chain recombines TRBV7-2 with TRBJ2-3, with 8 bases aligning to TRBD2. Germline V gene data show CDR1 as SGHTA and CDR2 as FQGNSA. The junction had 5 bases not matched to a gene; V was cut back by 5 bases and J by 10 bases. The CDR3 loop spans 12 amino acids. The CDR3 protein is CASSLPGGAQYF. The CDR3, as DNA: TGTGCCAGCAGCCTCCCCGGGGGGGCGCAGTATTTT. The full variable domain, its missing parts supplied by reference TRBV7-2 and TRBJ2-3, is GAGVSQSPSNKVTEKGKDVELRCDPISGHTALYWYRQSLGQGLEFLIYFQGNSAPDKSGLPSDRFSAERTGGSVSTLTIQRTQQEDSAVYLCASSLPGGAQYFGPGTRLTVL.

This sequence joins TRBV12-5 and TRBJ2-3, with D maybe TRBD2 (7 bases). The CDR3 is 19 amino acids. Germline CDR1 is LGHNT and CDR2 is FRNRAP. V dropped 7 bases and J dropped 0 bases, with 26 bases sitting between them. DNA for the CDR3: TGTGCTAGTGCCCAAGGGGGGAAAAGCGGGACTTCTAGCACAGATACGCAGTATTTT. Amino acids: CASAQGGKSGTSSTDTQYF.

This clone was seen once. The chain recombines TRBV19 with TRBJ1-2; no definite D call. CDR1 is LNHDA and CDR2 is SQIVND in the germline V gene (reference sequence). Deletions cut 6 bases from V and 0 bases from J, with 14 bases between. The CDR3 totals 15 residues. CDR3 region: CASSPSGSSNYGYTF. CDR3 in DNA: TGTGCCAGTAGCCCATCAGGTTCCTCTAACTATGGCTACACCTTC.

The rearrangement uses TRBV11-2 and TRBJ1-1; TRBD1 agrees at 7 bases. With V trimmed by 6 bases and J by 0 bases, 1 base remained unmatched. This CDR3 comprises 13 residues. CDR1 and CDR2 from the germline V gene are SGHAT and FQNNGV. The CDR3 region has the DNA TGTGCCAGCAGGGGACAGCTGAACACTGAAGCTTTCTTT. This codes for CASRGQLNTEAFF. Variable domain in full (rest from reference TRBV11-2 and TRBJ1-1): EAGVAQSPRYKIIEKRQSVAFWCNPISGHATLYWYQQILGQGPKLLIQFQNNGVVDDSQLPKDRFSAERLKGVDSTLKIQPAKLEDSAVYLCASRGQLNTEAFFGQGTRLTVV.

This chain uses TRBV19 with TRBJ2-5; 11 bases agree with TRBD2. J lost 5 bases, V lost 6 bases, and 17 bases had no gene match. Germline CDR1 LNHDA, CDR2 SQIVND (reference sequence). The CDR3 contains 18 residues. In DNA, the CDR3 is TGTGCCAGTAGATCAGGTAGCGGGGGGGGAAACGTCGTGGAGACCCAGTACTTC. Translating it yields CASRSGSGGGNVVETQYF.

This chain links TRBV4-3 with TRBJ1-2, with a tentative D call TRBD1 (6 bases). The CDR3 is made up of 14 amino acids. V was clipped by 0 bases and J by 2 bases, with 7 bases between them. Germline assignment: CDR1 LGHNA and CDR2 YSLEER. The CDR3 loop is CASSQEGGNYGYTF. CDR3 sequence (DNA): TGCGCCAGCAGCCAAGAGGGGGGCAACTATGGCTACACCTTC.

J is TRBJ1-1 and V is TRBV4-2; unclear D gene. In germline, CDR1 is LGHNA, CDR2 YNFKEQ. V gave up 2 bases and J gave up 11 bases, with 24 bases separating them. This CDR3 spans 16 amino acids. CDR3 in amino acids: CASSQPTTLYLGTAFF. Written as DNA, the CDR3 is TGTGCCAGCAGCCAACCAACGACCCTTTATTTGGGAACCGCTTTCTTT.

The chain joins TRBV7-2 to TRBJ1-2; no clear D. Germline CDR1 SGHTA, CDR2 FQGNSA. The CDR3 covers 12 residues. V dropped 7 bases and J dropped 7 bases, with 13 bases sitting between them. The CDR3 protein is CASNSPSLGYTF. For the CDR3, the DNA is TGTGCCAGCAACTCACCCTCCCTTGGCTACACCTTC.